This entry describes one T cell receptor (beta chain). The antigen is undetermined. This sample was taken from a study of Tregs in tolerant kidney transplant recipients. General observations from the study: Antigen-driven expansion was suggested because donor-specific Tregs expanded more than all Tregs in tolerant patients.

The nonmyeloablative bone marrow transplants came from related graft donors, with transient mixed chimerism. The method was immunoSEQ multiplex PCR; TCRdb's version includes in-frame clones alone and lacks a portion of them. This table has more than 90,000 clones, approximately 93% appearing once. The sample here was CD4+ T cells from blood (PBMCs), taken 12 months after the transplant. This sequence originates from a human patient who received a combined kidney and bone marrow transplant. Among the T cells, some may be from the graft donor.

The CDR3 DNA follows: TGTGCCAGTAACGGACTAGCGGGGGAAGAGACCCAGTACTTC. Encoded protein: CASNGLAGEETQYF. The chain recombines TRBV19 with TRBJ2-5; TRBD2 agrees at 13 bases. This CDR3 region has 14 residues. Germline lookup yields CDR1 LNHDA and CDR2 SQIVND (reference sequence). The ends lost 7 bases at V and 3 bases at J; junction bases unmatched: 2.